These 17 T cell receptor beta chains were all obtained from the same sample, sequenced in a study of blood T cell repertoires in COVID-19. Data came from immunoSEQ multiplex PCR; TCRdb stores just in-frame clones and leaves some out. The data show a few hundred thousand clones, about 88% seen once. Sequenced material: peripheral blood. The receptors derive from a woman between 50 and 59 years old with COVID-19, enrolled during active disease.

The chain is built from TRBV10-2 and TRBJ1-5; a weak D match, TRBD1 (5 bases). Germline CDR1 and CDR2: WSHSY and SAAADI. The V end lost 0 bases, the J end lost 5 bases, and 11 bases lay between the germline ends. This CDR3 has 15 residues. CDR3 loop: CASSESGGPDQPQHF. CDR3 DNA: TGCGCCAGCAGTGAGTCCGGGGGACCAGATCAGCCCCAGCATTTT.

The CDR3: CASSYAAETQYF. The CDR3 nucleotides read TGTGCCAGCAGTTATGCTGCGGAGACCCAGTACTTC. J is TRBJ2-5 and V is TRBV6-2 or TRBV6-3; D unresolved. The V and J ends lost 3 bases and 5 bases respectively, with 7 bases between them. Germline CDR1 MNHEY, CDR2 SVGEGT. The CDR3 has 12 amino acids.

This clone showed up just a few times. The chain combines TRBV6-5 with TRBJ1-5; possible D gene TRBD1, 6 bases. Germline CDR1 and CDR2: MNHEY and SVGAGI. CDR3 length equals 14 residues. Trimming stripped 6 bases from V and 7 bases from J, with 16 bases between. CDR3 in DNA: TGTGCCAGCAGCAAGGGGGAGGGGAGGCAGCCCCAGCATTTT. This codes for CASSKGEGRQPQHF.

The CDR3 loop is CASSLEGQGIYGYTF. CDR3 coding DNA: TGTGCCAGCAGCTTAGAGGGACAGGGGATCTATGGCTACACCTTC. The chain links TRBV7-2 to TRBJ1-2, with 10 bases fitting TRBD1. V was clipped by 1 base and J by 4 bases; unmatched bases: 3. CDR1 and CDR2 (germline): SGHTA, FQGNSA. The CDR3 is made up of 15 amino acids.

The chain uses TRBV19 and TRBJ1-2; 11 positions match TRBD1. The CDR3 runs 15 residues. V shed 1 base, J shed 3 bases, and the junction held 1 base outside the gene matches. Per the germline V gene, CDR1 is LNHDA and CDR2 is SQIVND (reference sequence). CDR3 DNA: TGTGCCAGTAGTATAGGGACAGGGGGCGACTATGGCTACACCTTC. Its protein is CASSIGTGGDYGYTF.

Comment on this clone: Other DNA sequences of this sample code for an identical CDR3. The chain recombines TRBV28 with TRBJ2-3; no reliable D call. With 6 bases removed from V and 1 base from J, the gap between germline ends came to 11 bases. The CDR3 length is 14 residues. The V gene's germline CDR1 is MDHEN and CDR2 SYDVKM. CDR3 sequence (DNA): TGTGCCAGCAGCTTCCTGAGCGGCACAGATACGCAGTATTTT. It specifies CASSFLSGTDTQYF.

The chain carries TRBV10-3 and TRBJ2-7; TRBD1 agrees at 7 bases. Germline V gene data show CDR1 as ENHRY and CDR2 as SYGVKD. The CDR3 runs to 14 residues. J was trimmed by 2 bases and V by 0 bases; bases with no gene match: 1. CDR3 nucleotides: TGTGCCATCAGTGAGTCGGGACAGACCTACGAGCAGTACTTC. Residues: CAISESGQTYEQYF.

DNA of the CDR3: TGCGCCAGCAGGCAGGGGGGAGAAGCTTTCTTT. Its translation is CASRQGGEAFF. The chain uses TRBV10-2 and TRBJ1-1, with TRBD1 matching 7 bases. Germline CDR1 is WSHSY and CDR2 is SAAADI. V lost 6 bases and J lost 8; bases outside the gene matches: 3. CDR3 length equals 11 residues.

The rearrangement joins TRBV7-3 to TRBJ1-3, with TRBD1 matching 8 bases. The germline CDR1 and CDR2 sequences are SGHTA and FQGTGA. This CDR3 has 17 amino acids. After removal of 4 bases from V and 2 bases from J, the junction contained 10 bases not matched to a gene. CDR3 sequence reads: CASSSLGGTGAGNTIYF. CDR3 DNA sequence: TGTGCCAGCAGCTCTCTAGGTGGGACAGGAGCTGGAAACACCATATATTTT. The full variable domain, rest sourced from reference TRBV7-3 and TRBJ1-3, is GAGVSQTPSNKVTEKGKYVELRCDPISGHTALYWYRQSLGQGPEFLIYFQGTGAADDSGLPNDRFFAVRPEGSVSTLKIQRTERGDSAVYLCASSSLGGTGAGNTIYFGEGSWLTVV.

CDR3 protein: CASSLVPDRVTGNTIYF. CDR3 DNA sequence: TGTGCCAGCAGCTTAGTACCCGACCGGGTTACAGGAAACACCATATATTTT. The chain links TRBV7-9 to TRBJ1-3; no clear D gene. Trimming shortened V by 1 base and J by 4 bases, and 17 bases separated the two germline ends. Germline CDR1 is SEHNR and CDR2 is FQNEAQ (reference sequence). The CDR3 is made up of 17 amino acids.

V and J are TRBV25-1 and TRBJ1-1; maybe TRBD1 (6 bases). Trimming cost V 11 bases and J 0 bases, with 10 bases left between them. The CDR3 has 12 amino acids. Germline loops: CDR1 MGHDK, CDR2 SYGVNS. The CDR3 nucleotides read TGTGCCTCGGGACACGTGAACACTGAAGCTTTCTTT. Amino acids: CASGHVNTEAFF.

This clone was picked up many times. The genes are TRBV20-1 and TRBJ1-4; 7 bases match TRBD1. The J segment lost 8 bases and the V segment lost 3 bases, leaving 9 bases of the junction unmatched. This CDR3 region has 14 residues. Germline assignment: CDR1 DFQATT and CDR2 SNEGSKA (reference sequence). CDR3: CSASGDRATEKLFF. The DNA of the CDR3 is TGCAGTGCTAGTGGCGACAGGGCCACCGAAAAACTGTTTTTT.

The genes are TRBV11-2 and TRBJ2-3; 7 bases map to TRBD2. The CDR3 has 16 residues. V lost 3 bases, J lost 1 base, and 7 bases stayed unmatched. Germline CDR1 is SGHAT and CDR2 is FQNNGV. The CDR3 DNA sequence: TGTGCCAGCAGCTTCTTCGGGCTAGCGGGCACAGATACGCAGTATTTT. Translating gives CASSFFGLAGTDTQYF.

This clone was counted a few times. V and J are TRBV7-9 and TRBJ2-2; TRBD2 aligns across 8 bases. The junction had 5 bases not matched to a gene; V was cut back by 2 bases and J by 6 bases. This CDR3 is built from 15 residues. Germline-derived CDR1 and CDR2 are SEHNR and FQNEAQ (reference sequence). This CDR3 is CASSLFEAGAGELFF. For the CDR3, the DNA is TGTGCCAGCAGCTTATTCGAAGCGGGGGCCGGGGAGCTGTTTTTT. The whole variable domain, filled in from reference TRBV7-9 and TRBJ2-2, reads DTGVSQNPRHKITKRGQNVTFRCDPISEHNRLYWYRQTLGQGPEFLTYFQNEAQLEKSRLLSDRFSAERPKGSFSTLEIQRTEQGDSAMYLCASSLFEAGAGELFFGEGSRLTVL.

This chain uses TRBV6-5 with TRBJ1-1, with TRBD1 as a possible D gene (5 bases). The ends were cut back, 6 bases at V and 4 bases at J, with 15 bases in the middle. The germline gives CDR1 MNHEY, CDR2 SVGAGI. This CDR3 is 14 amino acids long. This CDR3 is CASRPGGIGTEAFF. CDR3 bases: TGTGCCAGCAGACCGGGGGGAATTGGCACTGAAGCTTTCTTT.

This clone has more than one count but fewer than ten. The gene calls are TRBV7-8 and TRBJ1-4; the D is unclear. Germline assignment: CDR1 SGHVS and CDR2 FQNEAQ. The ends were cut back, 5 bases at V and 7 bases at J, with 14 bases in the middle. The CDR3 covers 14 residues. CDR3 nucleotide sequence: TGTGCCAGCAGCCACTATAAAGGAAGTGAAAAACTGTTTTTT. Its translation is CASSHYKGSEKLFF. The whole variable domain, filled in from reference TRBV7-8 and TRBJ1-4, reads GAGVSQSPRYKVAKRGQDVALRCDPISGHVSLFWYQQALGQGPEFLTYFQNEAQLDKSGLPSDRFFAERPEGSVSTLKIQRTQQEDSAVYLCASSHYKGSEKLFFGSGTQLSVL.

V is TRBV12-3 or TRBV12-4 and J is TRBJ2-3, with D perhaps TRBD2 (5 bases). V lost 4 bases, J lost 7 bases, and 12 bases lay in between. This CDR3 has 13 amino acids. CDR3 DNA sequence: TGTGCCAGCAGTTCGGGGTATGAAAATACGCAGTATTTT. Protein sequence: CASSSGYENTQYF.